A single sample is the source of the 24 T cell receptor beta chains below, sequenced in a study of beta chain features in type 1 diabetes. Reverse transcribing all isolated RNA meant expressed TCRB transcripts were sequenced. Using immunoSEQ multiplex PCR, the repertoire was profiled, and TCRdb retains in-frame clones only, with some absent. The sample includes approximately 300,000 clones, about 10% seen only once; the top ten take 0.015%. Source material: naive CD4+ T cells from blood. These receptors all come from a woman aged 25 to 45 in good health.

This clone was detected a few times. This chain connects TRBV18 to TRBJ2-1, with a weak D call TRBD2 (7 bases). This CDR3 has 14 residues. The V end was cut by 3 bases, the J end by 10 bases, with 16 bases between. Germline CDR1 is KGHSH and CDR2 is LQKENI. Written as DNA, the CDR3 is TGTGCCAGCTCACCCGACGGGGGGCGGGAGGAGCAGTTCTTC. Translated, it gives CASSPDGGREEQFF. Based on the CDR3 plus reference TRBV18 and TRBJ2-1, the full variable domain is NAGVMQNPRHLVRRRGQEARLRCSPMKGHSHVYWYRQLPEEGLKFMVYLQKENIIDESGMPKERFSAEFPKEGPSILRIQQVVRGDSAAYFCASSPDGGREEQFFGPGTRLTVL.

The V and J genes are TRBV6-5 and TRBJ1-1; tentatively, D is TRBD1 (6 bases). CDR3 length equals 14 residues. In germline, CDR1 is MNHEY, CDR2 SVGAGI. The V end lost 0 bases, the J end lost 5 bases, and 10 bases lay between the germline ends. CDR3 DNA sequence: TGTGCCAGCAGTTACTCGGCAGGGGAAACTGAAGCTTTCTTT. Translation gives CASSYSAGETEAFF.

This chain uses TRBV28 with TRBJ2-1, with 9 bases fitting TRBD1. V shed 3 bases and J 4 bases; nucleotides not matched to a gene: 10. This CDR3 spans 17 amino acids. Germline lookup yields CDR1 MDHEN and CDR2 SYDVKM. CDR3 in amino acids: CASSFLYTGQGYNEQFF. CDR3 DNA: TGTGCCAGCAGTTTCTTATATACGGGACAGGGATACAATGAGCAGTTCTTC.

This clone was counted only a few times. The chain carries TRBV7-2 and TRBJ2-7, with TRBD2 matching over 9 bases. The CDR3 is made up of 15 amino acids. The V gene's germline CDR1 is SGHTA and CDR2 FQGNSA. Trimming removed 5 bases from V and 4 bases from J; junction bases left unmatched: 9. CDR3 coding DNA: TGTGCCAGCAGCGCCGGGACTAGCACCTTATACGAGCAGTACTTC. Translation: CASSAGTSTLYEQYF.

The chain links TRBV5-4 to TRBJ2-2; perhaps TRBD2 as D (6 bases). This CDR3 has 15 residues. V lost 6 bases to trimming and J lost 8 bases, with 20 bases between them. The V gene's germline CDR1 is SGHNT and CDR2 YYREEE (reference sequence). The CDR3 loop reads CASTPRGGKEGELFF. The CDR3 DNA is TGTGCCAGCACCCCCCGGGGCGGGAAGGAAGGGGAGCTGTTTTTT.

This clone was observed a handful of times. The chain couples TRBV4-2 to TRBJ2-5; 11 bases fit TRBD1. Unmatched junction bases numbered 0, after V lost 1 base and J lost 5 bases. Germline V lookup: CDR1 LGHNA, CDR2 YNFKEQ. This CDR3 region has 14 residues. CDR3 region: CASSQGDRGETQYF. The CDR3 nucleotides read TGTGCCAGCAGCCAAGGGGACAGGGGGGAGACCCAGTACTTC.

This chain joins TRBV30 and TRBJ2-1; weak D call: TRBD1 (7 bases). The CDR3 loop spans 14 amino acids. V was trimmed by 7 bases and J by 3 bases, leaving 16 bases between them. The germline V gene encodes CDR1 GTSNPN and CDR2 SVGIG (reference sequence). The CDR3 here is CAFQTGTFYNEQFF. CDR3 sequence (DNA): TGTGCCTTTCAGACAGGGACTTTCTACAATGAGCAGTTCTTC.

The chain has TRBV11-2 and TRBJ2-1; D call uncertain. The CDR3 runs to 11 residues. Germline loops: CDR1 SGHAT, CDR2 FQNNGV. Trimming took off 7 bases at V and 7 bases at J, with 8 bases between the two ends. The CDR3 DNA follows: TGTGCCAGCACCGCACTGAATGAGCAGTTCTTC. Translated: CASTALNEQFF. Variable domain in full (rest from reference TRBV11-2 and TRBJ2-1): EAGVAQSPRYKIIEKRQSVAFWCNPISGHATLYWYQQILGQGPKLLIQFQNNGVVDDSQLPKDRFSAERLKGVDSTLKIQPAKLEDSAVYLCASTALNEQFFGPGTRLTVL.

This clone was seen just once. This chain connects TRBV6-1 to TRBJ1-1, with 9 bases matching TRBD1. The V gene's germline CDR1 is MNHNS and CDR2 SASEGT. Trimming removed 4 bases from V and 3 bases from J; junction bases left unmatched: 6. The CDR3 covers 15 residues. The CDR3: CASSVQGARDTEAFF. CDR3 nucleotides: TGTGCCAGCAGTGTACAGGGGGCGCGGGACACTGAAGCTTTCTTT.

This clone was detected once. V usage is TRBV5-4 and J usage is TRBJ2-1; D is perhaps TRBD1 (6 bases). In germline, CDR1 is SGHNT, CDR2 YYREEE (reference sequence). With 1 base removed from V and 2 bases from J, the gap between germline ends came to 7 bases. The CDR3 covers 14 residues. The CDR3 nucleotides are TGTGCCAGCAGCTTGCCAGGGGCCTACAATGAGCAGTTCTTC. Protein sequence: CASSLPGAYNEQFF.

The chain carries TRBV9 and TRBJ2-3; 9 nucleotides agree with TRBD1. Looked up from germline, CDR1 is SGDLS and CDR2 is YYNGEE. CDR3 size: 16 residues. Unmatched junction bases numbered 5, after V lost 1 base and J lost 2 bases. Written as DNA, the CDR3 is TGTGCCAGCAGCGTATCGGACAGGGGTGCCACAGATACGCAGTATTTT. Translated: CASSVSDRGATDTQYF.

J is TRBJ2-5 and V is TRBV15; 10 bases are shared with TRBD2. The trim removed 5 bases at V and 2 bases at J, leaving 5 bases unmatched. This CDR3 comprises 15 residues. The V gene's germline CDR1 is LNHNV and CDR2 YYDKDF (reference sequence). The CDR3 bases are TGTGCCACCAGCGGGGGGACTAGCGCACAAGAGACCCAGTACTTC. Protein product: CATSGGTSAQETQYF.

This chain links TRBV7-9 with TRBJ2-4, with TRBD1 matching 9 bases. In germline, CDR1 is SEHNR, CDR2 FQNEAQ (reference sequence). V dropped 5 bases and J dropped 15; count of bases not matched to a gene: 20. The CDR3 contains 16 residues. CDR3 DNA: TGTGCCAGCAGCCCAAGCCGGGACAGGGTCGGTCATACTCTGTACTTC. Translated: CASSPSRDRVGHTLYF.

The sample holds a few counts of this clone. This chain joins TRBV6-1 and TRBJ2-1; 10 positions match TRBD2. Per germline, CDR1 MNHNS and CDR2 SASEGT. V gave up 5 bases and J gave up 4 bases; unmatched junction bases: 5. The CDR3 covers 15 residues. In nucleotides, the CDR3 is TGTGCCAGCAGTCCCGGGACTAGCGCTTACAATGAGCAGTTCTTC. This codes for CASSPGTSAYNEQFF.

This clone was counted a few times. The rearrangement uses TRBV6-6 and TRBJ1-2; TRBD1 matches at 7 bases. Germline values: CDR1 MNHNY, CDR2 SVGAGI (reference sequence). The CDR3 contains 14 residues. J lost 11 bases, V lost 8 bases, and 17 bases had no gene match. CDR3 in DNA: TGTGCCAGCGGCCTCCCGGGACAGCCCCTCATGTACACCTTC. Protein product: CASGLPGQPLMYTF.

This clone has only a few counts. The CDR3 protein is CASSHRTGTSNTEAFF. CDR3 DNA: TGTGCCAGCAGCCACAGAACCGGGACAAGCAACACTGAAGCTTTCTTT. The chain employs TRBV6-6 and TRBJ1-1; maybe TRBD1 (6 bases). Germline lookup yields CDR1 MNHNY and CDR2 SVGAGI (reference sequence). The CDR3 runs 16 residues. The germline V and J ends were trimmed by 6 bases and 2 bases, with 19 bases remaining between them.

This clone showed up just a few times. The J gene is TRBJ2-2, the V gene TRBV18, with D uncertain. This CDR3 is built from 14 residues. Germline V lookup: CDR1 KGHSH, CDR2 LQKENI. V lost 4 bases, J lost 2 bases, and 8 bases lay in between. CDR3 residues: CASSLTQNTGELFF. CDR3 bases: TGTGCCAGCTCACTGACACAAAACACCGGGGAGCTGTTTTTT.

This clone has just a few counts. The chain employs TRBV11-2 and TRBJ2-3; TRBD1 might be the D (5 bases). Germline lookup yields CDR1 SGHAT and CDR2 FQNNGV. This CDR3 is 15 amino acids long. Trimming stripped 0 bases from V and 5 bases from J, with 12 bases between. CDR3 sequence reads: CASSLELSTVDTQYF. CDR3 bases: TGTGCCAGCAGCTTAGAGCTGTCGACAGTAGATACGCAGTATTTT.

J is TRBJ2-5 and V is TRBV20-1; D gene ambiguous. V was pared by 3 bases and J by 5 bases, with 4 bases between. The CDR3 is 10 amino acids. Germline CDR1 reads DFQATT; CDR2 reads SNEGSKA (reference sequence). CDR3 loop: CSASVETQYF. Written as DNA, the CDR3 is TGCAGTGCTAGCGTGGAGACCCAGTACTTC.

This clone has more than one count but fewer than ten. The genes are TRBV18 and TRBJ2-1; TRBD1 agrees at 7 bases. The CDR3 has 16 amino acids. V shed 0 bases and J 9 bases; nucleotides not matched to a gene: 11. CDR1 is KGHSH and CDR2 is LQKENI in the germline V gene. The CDR3 reads CASSPPVGQVLSEQFF. CDR3 in DNA: TGTGCCAGCTCACCACCGGTAGGACAGGTCCTCAGTGAGCAGTTCTTC.

In this sample, this clone turned up a few times. This rearrangement joins TRBV6-5 to TRBJ1-1; the D gene is possibly TRBD1 (5 bases). The germline V gene has CDR1 MNHEY and CDR2 SVGAGI. This CDR3 has 13 amino acids. V gave up 7 bases and J gave up 2 bases, with 11 bases separating them. The CDR3 DNA is TGTGCCAGCACCCTCACAGGTAACACTGAAGCTTTCTTT. Protein sequence: CASTLTGNTEAFF.

V and J are TRBV7-2 and TRBJ2-1; 12 bases match TRBD2. The CDR3 spans 16 residues. Trimming removed 4 bases from V and 5 bases from J; junction bases left unmatched: 6. Germline CDR1 is SGHTA and CDR2 is FQGNSA. The CDR3 DNA reads as TGTGCCAGCAGCTCAAGGGGACTAGCGGGTCACAATGAGCAGTTCTTC. Protein: CASSSRGLAGHNEQFF.

The genes are TRBV19 and TRBJ2-7, with D tentatively TRBD2 (7 bases). Germline CDR1 reads LNHDA; CDR2 reads SQIVND (reference sequence). CDR3 length: 14 amino acids. The V end was cut by 9 bases, the J end by 2 bases, with 17 bases between. CDR3 region: CASQNGGGPYEQYF. The CDR3 DNA reads TGTGCCAGCCAAAACGGCGGGGGCCCCTACGAGCAGTACTTC.

This clone came up a few times. This chain uses TRBV7-2 with TRBJ2-4, with TRBD2 as a possible D gene (6 bases). Trimming cost V 0 bases and J 16 bases, with 16 bases left between them. The CDR3 is 13 residues long. Germline CDR1 SGHTA, CDR2 FQGNSA. CDR3: CASSLANLGGSYF. The CDR3 DNA reads TGTGCCAGCAGCTTAGCCAACTTGGGGGGTTCATACTTC.